The sequence of this T cell receptor beta chain was determined in a study of shared clonotypes between healthy human individuals. Some clones are missing from TCRdb's copy, which holds only in-frame ones; the method was immunoSEQ multiplex PCR. The sample records 1,400,000 or so clones, just under 99% being singletons. Per the germline V gene, CDR1 is LNHNV and CDR2 is YYDKDF (reference sequence). Trimming pared 0 bases from V and 5 bases from J, leaving 11 bases between. CDR3 length: 15 residues. This receptor was taken from a man aged 30-40 years in good health. This chain connects TRBV15 to TRBJ1-5; D is possibly TRBD1 (6 bases). The sequenced sample consisted of naive CD4+ T cells sorted from blood. Subset given: CD45RA+ positively selected. CDR3 in amino acids: CATSRDRDTYQPQHF. CDR3 coding DNA: TGTGCCACCAGCAGAGACCGGGACACCTATCAGCCCCAGCATTTT.